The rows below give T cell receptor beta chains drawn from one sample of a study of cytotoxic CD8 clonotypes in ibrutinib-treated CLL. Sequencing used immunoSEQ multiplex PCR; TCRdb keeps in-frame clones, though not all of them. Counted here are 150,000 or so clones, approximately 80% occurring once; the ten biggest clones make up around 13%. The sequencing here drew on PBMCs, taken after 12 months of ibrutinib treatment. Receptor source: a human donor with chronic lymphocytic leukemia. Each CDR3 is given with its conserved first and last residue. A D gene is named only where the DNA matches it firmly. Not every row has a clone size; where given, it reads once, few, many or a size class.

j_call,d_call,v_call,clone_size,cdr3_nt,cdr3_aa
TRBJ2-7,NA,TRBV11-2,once,TGTGCCAGCAGCTTCGGCCGGTCCTACGAGCAGTACTTC,CASSFGRSYEQYF
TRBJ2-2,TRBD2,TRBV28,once,TGTGCCAGCAGTTTAGCGGGAGAGACCGGGGAGCTGTTTTTT,CASSLAGETGELFF
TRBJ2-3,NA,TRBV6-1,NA,TGTGCCAGCAGCCGCGATGTTGTGGGCTTGGATACGCAGTATTTT,CASSRDVVGLDTQYF
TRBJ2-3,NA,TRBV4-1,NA,TGCGCCAGCAGCCAAGATCCACGACCAGATACGCAGTATTTT,CASSQDPRPDTQYF
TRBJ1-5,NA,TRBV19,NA,TGTGCCTCCAAGGAGGGACGGGCTAGCAATCAGCCCCAGCATTTT,CASKEGRASNQPQHF
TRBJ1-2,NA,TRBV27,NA,TGTGCCAGCAGTTTGTTCGGGCGTAACTCCCTTTATGGCTACACCTTC,CASSLFGRNSLYGYTF
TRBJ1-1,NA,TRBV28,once,TGTGCCAGCAGTCTCAGAGGAACTGAAGCTTTCTTT,CASSLRGTEAFF
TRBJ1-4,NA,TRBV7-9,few,TGTGCCAGCAGCACGACAGAGGCAACTAATGAAAAACTGTTTTTT,CASSTTEATNEKLFF
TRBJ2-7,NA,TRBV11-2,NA,TGTGCCAGCAGGATGTACCGGGACGGATCCGGGCTCCCGTACTTC,CASRMYRDGSGLPYF
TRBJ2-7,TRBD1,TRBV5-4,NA,TGTGCCAGCAGCACACCGGGACAGGGATCCTACGAGCAGTACTTC,CASSTPGQGSYEQYF
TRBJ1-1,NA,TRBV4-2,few,TGTGCCAGCAGCCAAGAGTGGCGTTGGATCGCTTTCTTT,CASSQEWRWIAFF
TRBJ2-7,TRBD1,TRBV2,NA,TGTGCCAGCAGTTCACAGGGGGAAGGCTACGAGCAGTACTTC,CASSSQGEGYEQYF
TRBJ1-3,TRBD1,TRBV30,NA,TGTGCCTGGAGTGTAGTCTCTTGGGACAGGGGGTTAAGCTCTGGAAACACCATATATTTT,CAWSVVSWDRGLSSGNTIYF
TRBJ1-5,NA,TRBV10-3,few,TGTGCCATAAGAGGACGGAGCAATCAGCCCCAGCATTTT,CAIRGRSNQPQHF
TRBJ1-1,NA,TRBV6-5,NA,TGTGCCAGCACCAAACGAAACACTGAAGCTTTCTTT,CASTKRNTEAFF
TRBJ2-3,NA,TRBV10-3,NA,TGTGCCATCAGTGAGTCTACAGGGCCAGGGGATACGCAGTATTTT,CAISESTGPGDTQYF
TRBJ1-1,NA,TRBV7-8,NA,TGTGCCAGCAGCTCCTTAATTACTTCCATGAACACTGAAGCTTTCTTT,CASSSLITSMNTEAFF
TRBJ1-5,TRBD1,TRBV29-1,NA,TGCAGCGTTGTCGACAGGGGCAATCAGCCCCAGCATTTT,CSVVDRGNQPQHF
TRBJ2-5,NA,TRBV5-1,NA,TGCGCCAGCAGCTTGCAAGTGGGCGTTTACCAAGAGACCCAGTACTTC,CASSLQVGVYQETQYF
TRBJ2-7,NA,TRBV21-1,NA,TGTGCCAGCAGCAAAGGGGTCACCTACACCTACGAGCAGTACTTC,CASSKGVTYTYEQYF
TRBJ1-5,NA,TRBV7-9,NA,TGTGCCAGCAGCCGGGGGGGGCCCCAGCATTTT,CASSRGGPQHF
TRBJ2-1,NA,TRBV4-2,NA,TGTGCCAGCACCTCAAGATGGGAGACGGGTAACAATGAGCAGTTCTTC,CASTSRWETGNNEQFF
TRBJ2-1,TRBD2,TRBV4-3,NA,TGCGCCAGCAGCCAAGCTCCGGGTGGGACTAGCGGGCTCTACAATGAGCAGTTCTTC,CASSQAPGGTSGLYNEQFF
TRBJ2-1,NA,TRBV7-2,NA,TGTGCCAGCAGCTTAATGCAGACTTCGGTGGGCAATGAGCAGTTCTTC,CASSLMQTSVGNEQFF
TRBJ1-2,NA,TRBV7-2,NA,TGTGCCAGCAGCTTAGAGGCAGGGTATCGTGTAGACTATGGCTACACCTTC,CASSLEAGYRVDYGYTF
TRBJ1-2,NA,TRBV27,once,TGTGCCAGCAGTCGTACAACACAGGGTAACTATGGCTACACCTTC,CASSRTTQGNYGYTF
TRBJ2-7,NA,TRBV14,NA,TGTGCCAGCAGCCAATTAACCTCCTACGAGCAGTACTTC,CASSQLTSYEQYF
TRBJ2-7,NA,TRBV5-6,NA,TGTGCCAGCAGCCTGGGAGGTGGCGCTATCTACGAGCAGTACTTC,CASSLGGGAIYEQYF
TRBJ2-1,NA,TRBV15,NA,TGTGCCTCAGCTCGGCCCCCCTGGGAGCAGTTCTTC,CASARPPWEQFF
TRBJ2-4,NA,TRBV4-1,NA,TGCGCCAGCAGCCAAGAAGGGAGATTTGGGAGATCAAACATTCAGTACTTC,CASSQEGRFGRSNIQYF
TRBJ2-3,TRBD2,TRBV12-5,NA,TGTGCTAGTGGTTTGGTGCTAGCGGGAGTCACAGATACGCAGTATTTT,CASGLVLAGVTDTQYF
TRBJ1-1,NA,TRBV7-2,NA,TGTGCCAGCAGCTTTAACACGGAGGGCACTGAAGCTTTCTTT,CASSFNTEGTEAFF
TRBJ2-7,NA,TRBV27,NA,TGTGCCAGCAAGAGAAGCTACGAGCAGTACTTC,CASKRSYEQYF
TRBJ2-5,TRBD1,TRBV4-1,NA,TGCGCCAGCAGCCAAGAACAACCGGGACAGATCATAGAGACCCAGTACTTC,CASSQEQPGQIIETQYF
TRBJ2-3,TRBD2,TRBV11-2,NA,TGTGCCAGCAGCTTAGATCGGGGAGGGGCCCCGCAGTATTTT,CASSLDRGGAPQYF
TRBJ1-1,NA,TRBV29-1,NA,TGCAGCGTTGGGCGGGCCAGTTCGAACACTGAAGCTTTCTTT,CSVGRASSNTEAFF
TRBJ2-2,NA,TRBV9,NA,TGTGCCAGCAGCGTAGTAGGGGCCCCGAACACCGGGGAGCTGTTTTTT,CASSVVGAPNTGELFF
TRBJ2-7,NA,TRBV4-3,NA,TGCGCCAGCAGCCAAGAGGGACAACCATACGAGCAGTACTTC,CASSQEGQPYEQYF
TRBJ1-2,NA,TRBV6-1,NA,TGTGCCAGCAGTGCACAGGGTCGGGGCTATGGCTACACCTTC,CASSAQGRGYGYTF
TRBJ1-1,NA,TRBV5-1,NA,TGCGCCAGCAGCCCGAGGACAGTCAACACTGAAGCTTTCTTT,CASSPRTVNTEAFF
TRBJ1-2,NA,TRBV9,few,TGTGCCAGCAGCGCCAGATCCAGGGCTGGGGGAGGCTACACCTTC,CASSARSRAGGGYTF
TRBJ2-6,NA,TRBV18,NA,TGTGCCAGCTCACTCGGAGTCTCTGGGGCCAACGTCCTGACTTTC,CASSLGVSGANVLTF
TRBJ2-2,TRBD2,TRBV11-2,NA,TGTGCCACCCGACGACTAGCGGGTGCGAACACCGGGGAGCTGTTTTTT,CATRRLAGANTGELFF
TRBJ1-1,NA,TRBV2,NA,TGTGCCAGCAGTGACGAGTTTAACACTGAAGCTTTCTTT,CASSDEFNTEAFF
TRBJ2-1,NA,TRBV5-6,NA,TGTGCCAGCAGCCTGGGGCCCTACAATGAGCAGTTCTTC,CASSLGPYNEQFF
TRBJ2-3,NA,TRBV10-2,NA,TGCGCCAGCAGTGAAAATTTTGCGGGAAGCACAGATACGCAGTATTTT,CASSENFAGSTDTQYF
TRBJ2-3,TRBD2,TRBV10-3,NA,TGTGCCATCAGTGAATGGTTTAGCGGGAGTTCCGGAGATACGCAGTATTTT,CAISEWFSGSSGDTQYF
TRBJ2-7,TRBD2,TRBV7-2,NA,TGTGCCAGCAGCTTAGCTAGCGGGAGGGCCTACGAGCAGTACTTC,CASSLASGRAYEQYF
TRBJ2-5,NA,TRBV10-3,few,TGTGCCACCTGGGACGCCGAGGGGGCCCAGTACTTC,CATWDAEGAQYF
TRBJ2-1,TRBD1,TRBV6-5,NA,TGTGCCAGCAGTTTAGGACAGGGAGGCTACAATGAGCAGTTCTTC,CASSLGQGGYNEQFF